This TCR beta chain was found in a study of T cells after yellow fever vaccination. TCRdb processed the 5' RACE reads anew with MiXCR; each CDR3 protein has one entry. Here the sample spans 300,000 to 400,000 distinct CDR3 sequences, 9.5% to 12% being singletons. The CDR3 sequence is 15 residues long. The ends were cut back, 6 bases at V and 1 base at J, with 19 bases in the middle. The germline CDR1 and CDR2 sequences are DFQATT and SNEGSKA (reference sequence). This clonotype was found many times. The chain recombines TRBV20-1 with TRBJ2-7; D might be TRBD1 (5 bases). The starting material was CD4+ T cells sorted from PBMCs, obtained 45 days after the yellow fever booster vaccination. The sequence was obtained from a man between 18 and 29 years old who received the YFV17D yellow fever vaccine. The CDR3 sequence: CSASTPYGQSYEQYV. CDR3 sequence (DNA): TGCAGTGCCAGCACTCCTTATGGACAATCCTACGAGCAGTACGTC.